The 21 T cell receptor beta chains listed next were all sequenced from one sample in a study of T cells in Graves' hyperthyroidism and ophthalmopathy. Researchers amplified the TCR beta CDR3 regions from RNA transcripts. During a first-round RT-PCR of the TCR CDR3, the HTBI primer set was used. In TCRdb, the multiplex PCR reads were re-called with MiXCR into one record per CDR3 protein. The data hold hundreds of thousands of distinct CDR3 sequences, with around 20% observed a single time. Material for sequencing was blood. These receptors were collected from a man aged 25-45 years with Graves' ophthalmopathy.

This clonotype has more than one count but fewer than ten. The gene calls are TRBV29-1 and TRBJ2-7; 11 positions agree with TRBD2. Trimming at V came to 0 bases and at J to 5 bases, leaving 6 bases not matched to a gene. The CDR3 has 15 amino acids. From germline, CDR1 is SQVTM and CDR2 ANQGSEA. CDR3 DNA: TGCAGCGTTGAAGACTCGACTAGCGGGAAGAACGAGCAGTACTTC. This gives the protein CSVEDSTSGKNEQYF.

The gene calls are TRBV12-3 or TRBV12-4 and TRBJ2-1, with TRBD2 matching over 13 bases. Losses at the gene ends were 6 bases for V and 8 bases for J; bases not matched to a gene: 7. This CDR3 has 15 residues. CDR3 sequence (DNA): TGTGCCAGCAGCATAAGGACTAGCGGGAGCGATGAGCAGTTCTTC. Protein sequence: CASSIRTSGSDEQFF.

A remark on this clonotype: Being one base from a much bigger clone, this may be a read error. This CDR3 reads CASSSELVKTQYF. The DNA of the CDR3 is TGTGCCAGCAGCTCAGAACTAGTAAAGACCCAGTACTTC. J is TRBJ2-5 and V is TRBV7-9; D perhaps matches TRBD2 (5 bases). The CDR3 is 13 amino acids. V was trimmed by 4 bases and J by 6 bases, leaving 12 bases between them. The germline V gene encodes CDR1 SEHNR and CDR2 FQNEAQ (reference sequence).

The chain carries TRBV2 and TRBJ2-7, with 7 positions matching TRBD1. Trimming removed 8 bases from V and 0 bases from J; junction bases left unmatched: 7. This CDR3 region has 14 residues. CDR1 and CDR2 (germline): SNHLY, FYNNEI. The CDR3 loop is CASDFGTASYEQYF. As DNA, the CDR3 is TGTGCCAGCGACTTCGGGACAGCCTCCTACGAGCAGTACTTC.

In this sample, this clonotype turned up a few times. This chain connects TRBV6-1 to TRBJ1-6; 10 bases agree with TRBD1. Losses at the gene ends were 5 bases for V and 2 bases for J; bases not matched to a gene: 3. The CDR3 consists of 16 residues. The germline CDR1 and CDR2 sequences are MNHNS and SASEGT. CDR3 bases: TGTGCCAGCAGTTGGGACAGGGGCCCCTATAATTCACCCCTCCACTTT. This gives the protein CASSWDRGPYNSPLHF.

The chain links TRBV7-9 to TRBJ2-7; D is unresolved. Germline values: CDR1 SEHNR, CDR2 FQNEAQ (reference sequence). The CDR3 spans 14 residues. V shed 1 base and J shed 0 bases, with 7 bases lying between them. The CDR3 DNA is TGTGCCAGCAGCTTAGGGACCTACTCCTACGAGCAGTACTTC. The encoded protein is CASSLGTYSYEQYF.

This clonotype turned up a few times. This sequence joins TRBV7-9 and TRBJ2-2, with TRBD1 identical over 7 bases. The V gene end was trimmed by 0 bases and the J gene end by 7 bases; junction bases not matched to a gene: 11. The length of the CDR3 is 17 residues. The V gene's germline CDR1 is SEHNR and CDR2 FQNEAQ (reference sequence). CDR3 bases: TGTGCCAGCAGCTTAGCGCCTGGGACAGAGGCGAACGGGGAGCTGTTTTTT. Encoded protein: CASSLAPGTEANGELFF.

V and J are TRBV28 and TRBJ2-7, with 14 positions matching TRBD2. Germline V gives CDR1 MDHEN, CDR2 SYDVKM. The CDR3 runs 17 residues. Trimming removed 6 bases from V and 7 bases from J; junction bases left unmatched: 14. The CDR3 nucleotides are TGTGCCAGCAGCCTACCCGTCGGACTAGCGGGAGGAGATGAGCAGTACTTC. Translation gives CASSLPVGLAGGDEQYF.

V gene TRBV29-1 combines with J gene TRBJ1-1; no clear D. This CDR3 comprises 13 residues. V was pared by 5 bases and J by 6 bases, with 16 bases between. Germline loops: CDR1 SQVTM, CDR2 ANQGSEA. CDR3 sequence reads: CSVTGRGVSEAFF. For the CDR3, the DNA is TGCAGCGTTACTGGACGGGGAGTGTCTGAAGCTTTCTTT.

The rearrangement joins TRBV28 to TRBJ1-2; a weak D match, TRBD1 (6 bases). The V gene's germline CDR1 is MDHEN and CDR2 SYDVKM. V lost 6 bases to trimming and J lost 1 base, with 24 bases between them. There are 18 residues in the CDR3. The DNA for the CDR3 is TGTGCCAGCAGCAGCTATAGGGGGACACCTAACGTTAACTATGGCTACACCTTC. Its translation: CASSSYRGTPNVNYGYTF.

There are a few counts of this clonotype. This chain links TRBV6-1 with TRBJ2-1; D possibly corresponds to TRBD1 (6 bases). V lost 6 bases, J lost 0 bases, and 12 bases lay in between. CDR3 length: 15 amino acids. Germline CDR1 reads MNHNS; CDR2 reads SASEGT. CDR3 loop: CASSVDRPSYNEQFF. The CDR3 coding sequence is TGTGCCAGCAGCGTAGACAGGCCCTCCTACAATGAGCAGTTCTTC.

This clonotype was seen more than once but under ten times. One base away lies a much larger clone, so this may be a sequencing read error. The V and J genes are TRBV30 and TRBJ2-5; TRBD2 matches at 8 bases. The CDR3 contains 14 residues. Per germline, CDR1 GTSNPN and CDR2 SVGIG (reference sequence). CDR3 DNA sequence: TGTGCCCGGAGTGCCGGACTAGCCCAAGAGACCCAGTACTTC. As protein: CARSAGLAQETQYF.

This clonotype was found many times. The chain carries TRBV30 and TRBJ2-1, with 9 nucleotides matching TRBD2. Germline trimming cut 3 bases from V and 3 bases from J; bases unmatched to any gene: 9. Germline V gene lookup returns CDR1 GTSNPN and CDR2 SVGIG (reference sequence). The CDR3 is 16 residues long. The CDR3 nucleotides read TGTGCCTGGAGCCGTGGGGGCGGGAGGGTCTACAATGAGCAGTTCTTC. Protein sequence: CAWSRGGGRVYNEQFF.

J is TRBJ2-3 and V is TRBV7-9; TRBD1 matches at 10 bases. The CDR3 is made up of 16 amino acids. V shed 3 bases, J shed 5 bases, and the junction held 8 bases outside the gene matches. Germline V gives CDR1 SEHNR, CDR2 FQNEAQ (reference sequence). The CDR3 DNA reads TGTGCCAGCAGCTTCGGGACAGGGGAACGGCAAGATACGCAGTATTTT. Encoded protein: CASSFGTGERQDTQYF.

This clonotype showed up many times. V gene TRBV7-9 combines with J gene TRBJ2-5; 9 bases align to TRBD1. CDR1 is SEHNR and CDR2 is FQNEAQ in the germline V gene (reference sequence). V was pared by 5 bases and J by 4 bases, with 8 bases of the junction left unmatched. This CDR3 region has 15 residues. The CDR3 sequence is CASSRGTGTRETQYF. Written as DNA, the CDR3 is TGTGCCAGCAGCCGTGGGACAGGGACCCGAGAGACCCAGTACTTC. Variable domain in full (rest from reference TRBV7-9 and TRBJ2-5): DTGVSQNPRHKITKRGQNVTFRCDPISEHNRLYWYRQTLGQGPEFLTYFQNEAQLEKSRLLSDRFSAERPKGSFSTLEIQRTEQGDSAMYLCASSRGTGTRETQYFGPGTRLLVL.

Worth noting for this clonotype: Relative to the germline gene, one junction end is altered; a read error may explain this. The J gene is TRBJ2-7, the V gene TRBV28; D is unresolved. The CDR3 has 11 residues. Germline values: CDR1 MDHEN, CDR2 SYDVKM. The CDR3 spells CACSDRYEQYF. The CDR3, as DNA: TGTGCCTGCAGCGACCGGTACGAGCAGTACTTC. The whole variable domain, filled in from reference TRBV28 and TRBJ2-7, reads DVKVTQSSRYLVKRTGEKVFLECVQDMDHENMFWYRQDPGLGLRLIYFSYDVKMKEKGDIPEGYSVSREKKERFSLILESASTNQTSMYLCACSDRYEQYFGPGTRLTVT.

This clonotype was counted a few times. The chain recombines TRBV3-1 with TRBJ2-5; 7 nucleotides line up with TRBD2. The V gene's germline CDR1 is LGHDT and CDR2 YNNKEL (reference sequence). This CDR3 is built from 14 residues. The trim removed 5 bases at V and 2 bases at J, leaving 5 bases unmatched. CDR3 protein: CASSFRTRQETQYF. For the CDR3, the DNA is TGTGCCAGCAGCTTTCGGACTAGGCAAGAGACCCAGTACTTC.

This clonotype was seen only once. Possible read error: a much larger clone is one base away. This chain uses TRBV7-2 with TRBJ2-2; D may be TRBD2 (6 bases). V was trimmed by 1 base and J by 7 bases, leaving 13 bases between them. CDR3 length equals 15 residues. Germline assignment: CDR1 SGHTA and CDR2 FQGNSA. As DNA, the CDR3 is TGTGCCAGCAGCTTAGGTTGGGAGGCTGTCGGGGAGCTGTTTTTT. It specifies CASSLGWEAVGELFF.

Concerning this clonotype: A much bigger clone sits one base away, suggesting this may be a read error. The rearrangement uses TRBV3-1 and TRBJ2-1; D is uncertain. Germline V CDR1 and CDR2: LGHDT, YNNKEL (reference sequence). This CDR3 has 14 amino acids. Trimming cost V 4 bases and J 5 bases, with 12 bases left between them. CDR3 nucleotide sequence: TGTGCCAGCAGCCGTAGCAGGCCCAACAATGAGCAGTTCTTC. This gives the protein CASSRSRPNNEQFF.

The rearrangement uses TRBV13 and TRBJ2-2; TRBD2 agrees at 9 bases. CDR1 PRHDT and CDR2 FYEKMQ come from the germline V gene (reference sequence). The CDR3 length is 16 residues. With 5 bases clipped from V and 4 bases from J, the junction kept 8 bases outside the gene matches. The CDR3 coding sequence is TGTGCCAGCAGCCTAGTTAGCGGGAGCCGCACCGGGGAGCTGTTTTTT. It is translated as CASSLVSGSRTGELFF.

This clonotype occurred a few times. The chain recombines TRBV27 with TRBJ2-7, with 10 positions matching TRBD1. Germline-derived CDR1 and CDR2 are MNHEY and SMNVEV (reference sequence). The CDR3 extends over 15 amino acids. The trim removed 6 bases at V and 5 bases at J, leaving 10 bases unmatched. This CDR3 reads CASSFVRDRGNEQYF. Here the CDR3 DNA reads TGTGCCAGCAGCTTCGTCCGGGACAGGGGTAACGAGCAGTACTTC.